This T cell receptor (beta chain) was retrieved from a study of neoadjuvant anti-PD-1 for oral cavity cancer (dated by TCRdb to the early 2020s). For context, the study as a whole: Patients mostly received three to four biweekly doses of nivolumab at 3 mg/kg before curative-intent surgical resection. Patients without progression received a fourth nivolumab dose around day 43 and underwent definitive surgical resection on days 50-56. There were roughly 11 patients in the parent correlative cohort, and the response rate was roughly 34%. Under RECIST 1.1, a patient counted as a responder if showing complete response, partial response or stable disease, and as a non-responder if showing progression.

According to the study, the label for this sample's time point signals: after neoadjuvant nivolumab, at surgical resection. Patients were newly diagnosed with stage II-IVA oral cavity squamous cell carcinoma and had received no prior systemic or radiation treatment. The cohort consisted of patients with HPV-negative, locally advanced oral cavity squamous cell carcinoma. No culture maintenance or expansion was done, as the peripheral blood mononuclear cells went straight to analysis. The samples were drawn from a longitudinal correlative study tied to a single-arm phase II trial testing neoadjuvant nivolumab in oral cavity squamous cell carcinoma. Genomic DNA-based TCRbeta sequencing was performed on subject-matched pre- and post-treatment PBMCs and tumors from three responders and three non-responders. Peripheral blood mononuclear cells were collected before nivolumab treatment and again after treatment, at the time of surgery. The Maxwell RSC DNA from Cells kit was used to isolate genomic DNA from PBMCs.

For deep sequencing, PBMC libraries mostly used 450 to 550 ng of input genomic DNA, with six replicates for each sample. The immunoSEQ hsTCRbeta kit was used to prepare TCRbeta libraries, following the manufacturer's instructions. An Illumina NovaSeq 6000 S4 flow cell was used to sequence the final libraries, which had first been combined to 3 nM. On the study's bioinformatics: The immunoSEQ Analyzer was used for raw data preprocessing and quality control. The analysis was limited to productive rearrangements, and each clonotype was defined by a unique CDR3 amino acid sequence. Repertoire clonality was estimated as the Gini-Simpson index, computed with the R package tcR. Student's t test was used to compare Gini indices, while Pearson correlation assessed associations with tumor size change. Imported from immuneACCESS, the table was reduced by TCRdb to in-frame sequences with V and J called. These copies leave out some clones; in studies compared against another copy, an unresolved V gene accounts for under half, and the cause of the remainder is not known. That table gives V, J and clone size, and the DNA gave D and trimming. This sample is represented by fewer than 90,000 clones; around 83% of them were singletons. Roughly 3.4% of the sample lies in the top ten.

Per the germline V gene, MNHEY is the CDR1 and SVGAGI is the CDR2. From V the trimming removes 6 bases and from J it removes 4 bases, while the gene matches leave 9 bases of the junction unaccounted for. The CDR3 contains 14 residues, cysteine and phenylalanine counted. The retained sequence is limited to the CDR3, 42 bases, with the frame set at the first base. The paper's findings and limits, for the study overall: Higher pretreatment blood Treg/Th17 ratios correlated with both higher pretreatment blood TCRbeta clonality and lower post-treatment tumor TCRbeta clonality. After neoadjuvant nivolumab, significantly higher T cell clonality (Gini index) was found within PBMCs in non-responders than in responders. Only a few patients per response group were included in the TCR analyses, and larger cohorts for validation were called for by the authors.

As concerns this clone: Its antigen remains undetermined. Per-base qualities were not stored, and no clone one base away is much larger.

The receptor comes from a person aged 40 to 85 with oral cavity squamous cell carcinoma. Sample: PBMCs, taken after nivolumab (anti-PD-1) treatment. The chain employs TRBV6-5 and TRBJ2-7; 7 junctional bases match TRBD1. The CDR3 amino acid sequence is: CASRWDRGPYEQYF. In nucleotides, the sequence is TGTGCCAGCAGATGGGACAGAGGGCCATACGAGCAGTACTTC.